This T cell receptor beta chain was identified during a study of shared clonotypes between healthy human individuals. Across the study: The plates for each donor numbered three CD4 naive, three CD4 memory, two CD8 naive and one CD8 memory. Whole-study findings and limits: Naive subsets tended to show greater estimated richness than memory subsets.

Details on this clone: Its antigen is undetermined.

Trimming took off 0 bases at V and 5 bases at J, with 12 bases between the two ends. This CDR3 has 14 residues. In germline, CDR1 is SGDLS, CDR2 YYNGEE. Terminally differentiated effector memory CD45RA+ cells were excluded from the naive CD8 cells, which were CD45RO-negative and positively selected for CCR7. Sequenced by immunoSEQ multiplex PCR; TCRdb stores in-frame clones only, minus some. The table has hundreds of thousands of clones, 90% to 97% seen once. Sequenced: naive CD8+ T cells sorted from blood. This receptor was obtained from a woman aged 25 to 39 in good health. The chain uses TRBV9 and TRBJ2-7, with D possibly matching TRBD2 (6 bases). The CDR3 nucleotides are TGTGCCAGCAGCGTAGACCGGGAGAACCACGAGCAGTACTTC. As protein: CASSVDRENHEQYF.